A selection of T cell receptor beta chains follows, all from one sample in a study of PD-1 blockade in classical Hodgkin lymphoma. Profiled with immunoSEQ multiplex PCR; TCRdb holds only in-frame clones, not every one. Here the sample spans some 96,000 clones, approximately 80% being singletons. The specimen was peripheral blood mononuclear cells (PBMCs), collected before the second cycle of nivolumab. These TCRs come from a human donor with classical Hodgkin lymphoma. Both conserved end residues are part of each CDR3. A D gene is named only where the DNA matches it firmly. The size field is filled for only some rows; it gives once, few, many or a size class.

clone_size: -; j_call: TRBJ2-5; d_call: TRBD2; v_call: TRBV5-1; cdr3_nt: TGCGCCAGCAGCTTCCTAGCGGGAGTAGAGACCCAGTACTTC; cdr3_aa: CASSFLAGVETQYF
clone_size: -; j_call: TRBJ1-2; d_call: -; v_call: TRBV7-9; cdr3_nt: TGTGCCAGCAGCCAGAGGACCTACTATGGCTACACCTTC; cdr3_aa: CASSQRTYYGYTF
clone_size: -; j_call: TRBJ2-3; d_call: -; v_call: TRBV19; cdr3_nt: TGTGCCAGTAGTACCCGTATCCCCCTCTTCACAGATACGCAGTATTTT; cdr3_aa: CASSTRIPLFTDTQYF
clone_size: few; j_call: TRBJ2-7; d_call: -; v_call: TRBV11-2; cdr3_nt: TGTGCCAGCAGCTTAGGTTTCGGAAACTACGAGCAGTACTTC; cdr3_aa: CASSLGFGNYEQYF
clone_size: few; j_call: TRBJ2-2; d_call: TRBD2; v_call: TRBV5-1; cdr3_nt: TGCGCCAGCAGCCTAGCGGGAGTTGCGGGGGAGCTGTTTTTT; cdr3_aa: CASSLAGVAGELFF
clone_size: -; j_call: TRBJ2-2; d_call: -; v_call: TRBV7-9; cdr3_nt: TGTGCAACCAAGGGGGGGAGAGCCGGGGAGCTGTTTTTT; cdr3_aa: CATKGGRAGELFF
clone_size: -; j_call: TRBJ2-7; d_call: TRBD1; v_call: TRBV19; cdr3_nt: TGTGCCAGTAGTATAGGGGACAGGGTAGTCTACGAGCAGTACTTC; cdr3_aa: CASSIGDRVVYEQYF
clone_size: -; j_call: TRBJ2-7; d_call: TRBD2; v_call: TRBV5-4; cdr3_nt: TGTGCCAGCAGCTTGGGACTAGCGGGCCTCTACGAGCAGTACTTC; cdr3_aa: CASSLGLAGLYEQYF
clone_size: -; j_call: TRBJ2-2; d_call: -; v_call: TRBV19; cdr3_nt: TGTGCCAGTCATGGACCCGCGAACACCGGGGAGCTGTTTTTT; cdr3_aa: CASHGPANTGELFF
clone_size: few; j_call: TRBJ2-1; d_call: TRBD2; v_call: TRBV5-6; cdr3_nt: TGTGCCAGCAGCTTTTTGAGCCCTCTAGCGGGTACCAATGAGCAGTTCTTC; cdr3_aa: CASSFLSPLAGTNEQFF
clone_size: -; j_call: TRBJ2-7; d_call: TRBD1; v_call: TRBV7-2; cdr3_nt: TGTGCCAGCAGCTTAGCCGGGACAGGCACCTACGAGCAGTACTTC; cdr3_aa: CASSLAGTGTYEQYF
clone_size: medium-sized; j_call: TRBJ1-4; d_call: -; v_call: TRBV5-1; cdr3_nt: TGCGCCAGCAGCTTGGGGGCCGGTGGAGCGGAGTTGGCTAATGAAAAACTGTTTTTT; cdr3_aa: CASSLGAGGAELANEKLFF
clone_size: -; j_call: TRBJ1-1; d_call: -; v_call: TRBV29-1; cdr3_nt: TGCAGCTACCAGAGACAACCGAACACTGAAGCTTTCTTT; cdr3_aa: CSYQRQPNTEAFF
clone_size: -; j_call: TRBJ1-2; d_call: -; v_call: TRBV7-9; cdr3_nt: TGTGCCAGCAGCCCAAAGTCGGGGGGGCTGATGGGCTACACCTTC; cdr3_aa: CASSPKSGGLMGYTF
clone_size: -; j_call: TRBJ2-7; d_call: TRBD2; v_call: TRBV7-2; cdr3_nt: TGTGCCACCGGACTAGCGGTTCGCTACGAGCAGTACTTC; cdr3_aa: CATGLAVRYEQYF
clone_size: -; j_call: TRBJ1-1; d_call: TRBD1; v_call: TRBV5-1; cdr3_nt: TGCGCCAGCAGCTTGGAAGGGACAGGGGCCACTGAAGCTTTCTTT; cdr3_aa: CASSLEGTGATEAFF
clone_size: -; j_call: TRBJ2-1; d_call: -; v_call: TRBV2; cdr3_nt: TGTGCCAGCAGTACTCTCGACAATGAGCAGTTCTTC; cdr3_aa: CASSTLDNEQFF
clone_size: once; j_call: TRBJ2-2; d_call: -; v_call: TRBV7-9; cdr3_nt: TGTGCCAGCAGCAAACAGGGTAGGGCCGGGGAGCTGTTTTTT; cdr3_aa: CASSKQGRAGELFF
clone_size: -; j_call: TRBJ2-1; d_call: -; v_call: TRBV6-6; cdr3_nt: TGTGCCAGCACCTTGGGACATAGCTCCTACAATGAGCAGTTCTTC; cdr3_aa: CASTLGHSSYNEQFF
clone_size: medium-sized; j_call: TRBJ1-1; d_call: -; v_call: TRBV4-3; cdr3_nt: TGCGCCAGCAGCCTCAGGGTCCCAATGAACACTGAAGCTTTCTTT; cdr3_aa: CASSLRVPMNTEAFF
clone_size: -; j_call: TRBJ2-3; d_call: -; v_call: TRBV19; cdr3_nt: TGTGCCAGTAGTATCAGACTTGGGGATACGCAGTATTTT; cdr3_aa: CASSIRLGDTQYF
clone_size: once; j_call: TRBJ1-2; d_call: -; v_call: TRBV10-3; cdr3_nt: TGTGCCATCAGTGAGTCTGGACTGAGAGGCTACACCTTC; cdr3_aa: CAISESGLRGYTF
clone_size: -; j_call: TRBJ2-1; d_call: TRBD2; v_call: TRBV29-1; cdr3_nt: TGCAGCGTTGTACTAGCGGGAGGCGCCCTCTACAATGAGCAGTTCTTC; cdr3_aa: CSVVLAGGALYNEQFF
clone_size: -; j_call: TRBJ2-3; d_call: -; v_call: TRBV11-1; cdr3_nt: TGTGCCAGCAGCCCCCCGGCGGCCCCTACGCAGTATTTT; cdr3_aa: CASSPPAAPTQYF
clone_size: -; j_call: TRBJ1-3; d_call: -; v_call: TRBV30; cdr3_nt: TGTGCCTGGGCGACTGGCCACTCTGGAAACACCATATATTTT; cdr3_aa: CAWATGHSGNTIYF
clone_size: -; j_call: TRBJ2-1; d_call: -; v_call: TRBV11-2; cdr3_nt: TGTGCCAGCAGCCTCGGAGGAGCTAGCTCCTACAATGAGCAGTTCTTC; cdr3_aa: CASSLGGASSYNEQFF
clone_size: -; j_call: TRBJ2-5; d_call: -; v_call: TRBV11-2; cdr3_nt: TGTGCCAGCAGCTCCCTTCTAGCGGAGACCCAGTACTTC; cdr3_aa: CASSSLLAETQYF
clone_size: -; j_call: TRBJ2-5; d_call: -; v_call: TRBV5-1; cdr3_nt: TGCGCCAGCAGCCCGACTCCCCAAGAGACCCAGTACTTC; cdr3_aa: CASSPTPQETQYF
clone_size: -; j_call: TRBJ2-1; d_call: TRBD2; v_call: TRBV5-1; cdr3_nt: TGCGCCAGCAGCTCGGTTGGACTAGCGGGAGATTATGAGCAGTTCTTC; cdr3_aa: CASSSVGLAGDYEQFF
clone_size: -; j_call: TRBJ2-7; d_call: -; v_call: TRBV11-2; cdr3_nt: TGTGCCAGCAGCCCCGGGCGGGGAGTTGCCTACGAGCAGTACTTC; cdr3_aa: CASSPGRGVAYEQYF
clone_size: -; j_call: TRBJ2-7; d_call: TRBD2; v_call: TRBV6-5; cdr3_nt: TGTGCCAGCAGGACCGGGACTAGGGCCTACGAGCAGTACTTC; cdr3_aa: CASRTGTRAYEQYF
clone_size: -; j_call: TRBJ2-3; d_call: TRBD1; v_call: TRBV10-3; cdr3_nt: TGTGCCATCAGTGAGTCCGGGACAGCTAGCACAGATACGCAGTATTTT; cdr3_aa: CAISESGTASTDTQYF
clone_size: -; j_call: TRBJ2-3; d_call: TRBD1; v_call: TRBV9; cdr3_nt: TGTGCCAGCAGCGGGACCGCGGGACAGGGTCCCCCAGATACGCAGTATTTT; cdr3_aa: CASSGTAGQGPPDTQYF
clone_size: -; j_call: TRBJ2-7; d_call: -; v_call: TRBV9; cdr3_nt: TGTGCCAGCAGCGGAGGCAGGGACCCGACGGGCTATCCCTACGAGCAGTACTTC; cdr3_aa: CASSGGRDPTGYPYEQYF
clone_size: -; j_call: TRBJ2-3; d_call: TRBD2; v_call: TRBV30; cdr3_nt: TGTGCCGGCTCGGGACTAGCGGGGCCTGGTACGCAGTATTTT; cdr3_aa: CAGSGLAGPGTQYF
clone_size: -; j_call: TRBJ1-1; d_call: -; v_call: TRBV6-1; cdr3_nt: TGTGCCAGCAGTGAAGCGCTCAGGACAGATTATATGAACACTGAAGCTTTCTTT; cdr3_aa: CASSEALRTDYMNTEAFF
clone_size: few; j_call: TRBJ2-2; d_call: -; v_call: TRBV19; cdr3_nt: TGTGCCAGTAGTATGCCTCGTGGCACCGGGGAGCTGTTTTTT; cdr3_aa: CASSMPRGTGELFF
clone_size: -; j_call: TRBJ1-5; d_call: TRBD1; v_call: TRBV28; cdr3_nt: TGTGCCAGCAGTCCCCAAGGGCGGACAGGGAGTCAGCCCCAGCATTTT; cdr3_aa: CASSPQGRTGSQPQHF
clone_size: -; j_call: TRBJ2-2; d_call: -; v_call: TRBV19; cdr3_nt: TGTGCCAGTAGCCTCACAGGGTCGCACACCGGGGAGCTGTTTTTT; cdr3_aa: CASSLTGSHTGELFF
clone_size: -; j_call: TRBJ2-5; d_call: -; v_call: TRBV2; cdr3_nt: TGTGCCAGCGGAAAGCGAGTGGAGACCCAGTACTTC; cdr3_aa: CASGKRVETQYF
clone_size: few; j_call: TRBJ2-3; d_call: -; v_call: TRBV6-1; cdr3_nt: TGTGCCAGCAGCGAGTTGGATACGCAGTATTTT; cdr3_aa: CASSELDTQYF
clone_size: few; j_call: TRBJ1-2; d_call: -; v_call: TRBV7-2; cdr3_nt: TGTGCCAGCAGCTTAGACGACGGCGGAGCTGGCTACACCTTC; cdr3_aa: CASSLDDGGAGYTF
clone_size: -; j_call: TRBJ2-1; d_call: -; v_call: TRBV2; cdr3_nt: TGTGCCAGCATCGAATGGGGCCGCAATGAGCAGTTCTTC; cdr3_aa: CASIEWGRNEQFF
clone_size: few; j_call: TRBJ2-7; d_call: TRBD1; v_call: TRBV19; cdr3_nt: TGTGCCAGTAGTCCCGGGACAGGTAGCGCCTACGAGCAGTACTTC; cdr3_aa: CASSPGTGSAYEQYF
clone_size: -; j_call: TRBJ2-2; d_call: -; v_call: TRBV7-2; cdr3_nt: TGTGCCAGCAGCTTAAACAGCGGGGAGCTGTTTTTT; cdr3_aa: CASSLNSGELFF